These 7 T cell receptor beta chains originate from one sample sequenced in a study of cytomegalovirus exposure and HLA in healthy donors. The PCR employed 60 Vbeta primers together with 13 Jbeta primers. Profiling relied on immunoSEQ multiplex PCR, and the TCRdb table lists in-frame clones only, not all of them. The sample carries 210,000 or so clones, 70% to 80% recorded once. The sequenced material came from PBMCs. The receptors derive from a woman aged 25 to 39 in good health and CMV-seropositive.

The chain has TRBV19 and TRBJ1-2, with 8 bases fitting TRBD1. V was pared by 10 bases and J by 4 bases, with 8 bases of the junction left unmatched. Germline values: CDR1 LNHDA, CDR2 SQIVND (reference sequence). CDR3 length: 13 residues. The CDR3 nucleotides read TGTGCCACCAGCACGGACAGGGTCTATGGCTACACCTTC. Translation: CATSTDRVYGYTF.

The chain recombines TRBV5-1 with TRBJ2-5; D is perhaps TRBD1 (7 bases). Trimming took 2 bases from V and 2 from J, leaving 16 bases between them. The CDR3 extends over 16 amino acids. CDR1 is SGHRS, CDR2 YFSETQ, per germline. CDR3 protein: CASSFRQGGFQETQYF. The CDR3 DNA reads as TGCGCCAGCAGCTTCAGACAGGGAGGTTTTCAAGAGACCCAGTACTTC. The full variable domain, its missing parts supplied by reference TRBV5-1 and TRBJ2-5, is KAGVTQTPRYLIKTRGQQVTLSCSPISGHRSVSWYQQTPGQGLQFLFEYFSETQRNKGNFPGRFSGRQFSNSRSEMNVSTLELGDSALYLCASSFRQGGFQETQYFGPGTRLLVL.

This clone appeared a single time. This chain joins TRBV5-1 and TRBJ2-5, with D possibly TRBD1 on 6 matching bases. The CDR3 has 14 residues. Germline assignment: CDR1 SGHRS and CDR2 YFSETQ. Deletions cut 1 base from V and 1 base from J, with 8 bases between. CDR3 bases: TGCGCCAGCAGCTTGACAGGGACCCAAGAGACCCAGTACTTC. Protein sequence: CASSLTGTQETQYF.

This chain joins TRBV6-4 and TRBJ2-1; 15 bases agree with TRBD2. Trimming removed 7 bases from V and 1 base from J; junction bases left unmatched: 8. The CDR3 sequence is 18 residues long. Germline V gene sequence: CDR1 MRHNA, CDR2 SNTAGT. CDR3 sequence reads: CASTSGTSGRWSYNEQFF. CDR3 in DNA: TGTGCCAGCACGTCGGGGACTAGCGGGAGGTGGTCCTACAATGAGCAGTTCTTC.

The V and J genes are TRBV5-1 and TRBJ2-1, with D tentatively TRBD2 (5 bases). There are 14 residues in the CDR3. V lost 4 bases to trimming and J lost 4 bases, with 12 bases between them. In germline, CDR1 is SGHRS, CDR2 YFSETQ. The CDR3 protein is CASSGSVAYNEQFF. The CDR3 region has the DNA TGCGCCAGCAGCGGCAGCGTAGCGTACAATGAGCAGTTCTTC.

The genes are TRBV2 and TRBJ2-7; the D gene is possibly TRBD2 (6 bases). From germline, CDR1 is SNHLY and CDR2 FYNNEI. V was cut by 3 bases and J by 9 bases, with 12 bases left in between. There are 12 residues in the CDR3. CDR3 sequence reads: CASSDRDFGQYF. In DNA, the CDR3 is TGTGCCAGCAGTGACCGGGACTTCGGGCAGTACTTC. Filled out from reference TRBV2 and TRBJ2-7, the complete variable domain reads EPEVTQTPSHQVTQMGQEVILRCVPISNHLYFYWYRQILGQKVEFLVSFYNNEISEKSEIFDDQFSVERPDGSNFTLKIRSTKLEDSAMYFCASSDRDFGQYFGPGTRLTVT.

This clone appeared a single time. The chain is built from TRBV5-1 and TRBJ2-3, with D unclear. V was clipped by 0 bases and J by 4 bases, with 9 bases between them. This CDR3 has 14 amino acids. CDR1 and CDR2 from the germline V gene are SGHRS and YFSETQ. The CDR3 DNA follows: TGCGCCAGCAGCTTGGATTTGGGCCCAGATACGCAGTATTTT. This sequence encodes CASSLDLGPDTQYF.